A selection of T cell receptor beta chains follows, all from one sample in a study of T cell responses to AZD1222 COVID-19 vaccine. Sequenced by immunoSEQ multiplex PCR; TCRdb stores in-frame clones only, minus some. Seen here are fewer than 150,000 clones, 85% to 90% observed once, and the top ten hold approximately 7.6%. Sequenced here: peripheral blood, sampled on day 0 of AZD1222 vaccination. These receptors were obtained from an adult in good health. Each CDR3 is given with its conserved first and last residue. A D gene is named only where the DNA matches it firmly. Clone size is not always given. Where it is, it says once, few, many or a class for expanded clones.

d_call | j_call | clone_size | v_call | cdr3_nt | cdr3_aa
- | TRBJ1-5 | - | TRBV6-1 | TGTGCCAGCACTGCCGAGACGGGGGCTCAGCCCCAGCATTTT | CASTAETGAQPQHF
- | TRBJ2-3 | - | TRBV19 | TGTGCCAGTAGTATCGGGGAGTCCATGGCGGGGGCCGATACGCAGTATTTT | CASSIGESMAGADTQYF
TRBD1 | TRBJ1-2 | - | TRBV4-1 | TGCGCCAGCAGCCGGGGACAGGGGGCGAACTATGGCTACACCTTC | CASSRGQGANYGYTF
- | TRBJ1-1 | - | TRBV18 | TGTGCCAGCTCACCATTTCTGGAAACTGAAGCTTTCTTT | CASSPFLETEAFF
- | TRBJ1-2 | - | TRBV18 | TGTGCCAGCTCACCACGGGAGGGTGACTATGGCTACACCTTC | CASSPREGDYGYTF
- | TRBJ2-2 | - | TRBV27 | TGTGCCAGCAGTCTCCACACCGGGGAGCTGTTTTTT | CASSLHTGELFF
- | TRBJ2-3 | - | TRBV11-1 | TGTGCCAGCAGCTTAGGTCGGAGCCCTAGCACAGATACGCAGTATTTT | CASSLGRSPSTDTQYF
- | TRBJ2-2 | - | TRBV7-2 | TGTGCCAGCAGCTTATTTAGCTATACCGGGGAGCTGTTTTTT | CASSLFSYTGELFF
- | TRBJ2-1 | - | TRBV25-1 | TGTGCCAGCAGTGAATGGGCCGGAGAGCAGTTCTTC | CASSEWAGEQFF
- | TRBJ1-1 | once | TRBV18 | TGTGCCAGCTCACCAACGGAGGGGAACACTGAAGCTTTCTTT | CASSPTEGNTEAFF
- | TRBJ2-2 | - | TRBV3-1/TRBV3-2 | TGTGCCAGCAGCCAAGCCAGCGGGACAAACACCGGGGAGCTGTTTTTT | CASSQASGTNTGELFF
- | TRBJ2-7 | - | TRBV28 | TGTGCCAGTTCAGAGGGGGGGAATAACTACGAGCAGTACTTC | CASSEGGNNYEQYF
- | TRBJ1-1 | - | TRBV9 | TGTGCCAGCAGCAGCTCCCAAGGAGCTTTCTTT | CASSSSQGAFF
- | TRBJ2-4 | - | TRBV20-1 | TGCAGTGCTAGTAAGGACGGTACGAACATTCAGTACTTC | CSASKDGTNIQYF
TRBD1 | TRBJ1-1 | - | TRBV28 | TGTGCCAGCAGGCCTACAGGGGGCGCCTACACTGAAGCTTTCTTT | CASRPTGGAYTEAFF
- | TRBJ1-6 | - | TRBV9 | TGTGCCAGCAGCCCCACTACGGGAAAGGGCCTACTTTCACCCCTCCACTTT | CASSPTTGKGLLSPLHF
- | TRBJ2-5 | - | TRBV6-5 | TGTGCCAGCAGTTCATCCGGGTACCAAGAGACCCAGTACTTC | CASSSSGYQETQYF
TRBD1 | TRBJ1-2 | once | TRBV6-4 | TGTGCCAGCAGCCCGGGACAGGGGTTCGGTGGCTACACCTTC | CASSPGQGFGGYTF
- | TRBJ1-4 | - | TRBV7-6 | TGTGCCAGCAGCCAGGGGAGCGGTAATGAAAAACTGTTTTTT | CASSQGSGNEKLFF
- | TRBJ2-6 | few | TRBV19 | TGTGCCAGTAGTATAGGCGGCAGGGCCGAAGCCAACGTCCTGACTTTC | CASSIGGRAEANVLTF
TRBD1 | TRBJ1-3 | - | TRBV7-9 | TGTGCCAGCAGCTTAGGACAGGGAGGAAACACCATATATTTT | CASSLGQGGNTIYF
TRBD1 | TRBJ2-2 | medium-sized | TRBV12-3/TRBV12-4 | TGTGCCAGCAGCCCTACAGGGGCCGGGGAGCTGTTTTTT | CASSPTGAGELFF